This T cell receptor (beta chain) is from a study of T cells after posttransplantation cyclophosphamide. This CDR3 is 14 amino acids long. Germline loops: CDR1 MNHNS, CDR2 SASEGT. After removal of 6 bases from V and 2 bases from J, the junction contained 7 bases not matched to a gene. Whole-study findings and limits: Donor-recipient repertoire similarity was low at 1-2 months, rising over year one. Skin or GI-infiltrating T cells shared few TRB sequences with blood. Recipient CMV seropositivity and CMV reactivation strongly tracked TRB clonality.

Produced via immunoSEQ multiplex PCR; TCRdb's table is partial and in-frame only. There are 30,000 to 40,000 clones in the sample, none observed a single time. Ten or more counts support this clone. Its antigen is still unknown. Sequenced input: PBMCs. J is TRBJ2-7 and V is TRBV6-1, with 7 bases fitting TRBD1. The source of this sequence is a man over 45 in good health, CMV-negative, and a related stem cell transplant donor. DNA for the CDR3: TGTGCCAGCAGCGCCGGACAGGCCCCCTACGAGCAGTACTTC. As protein: CASSAGQAPYEQYF.